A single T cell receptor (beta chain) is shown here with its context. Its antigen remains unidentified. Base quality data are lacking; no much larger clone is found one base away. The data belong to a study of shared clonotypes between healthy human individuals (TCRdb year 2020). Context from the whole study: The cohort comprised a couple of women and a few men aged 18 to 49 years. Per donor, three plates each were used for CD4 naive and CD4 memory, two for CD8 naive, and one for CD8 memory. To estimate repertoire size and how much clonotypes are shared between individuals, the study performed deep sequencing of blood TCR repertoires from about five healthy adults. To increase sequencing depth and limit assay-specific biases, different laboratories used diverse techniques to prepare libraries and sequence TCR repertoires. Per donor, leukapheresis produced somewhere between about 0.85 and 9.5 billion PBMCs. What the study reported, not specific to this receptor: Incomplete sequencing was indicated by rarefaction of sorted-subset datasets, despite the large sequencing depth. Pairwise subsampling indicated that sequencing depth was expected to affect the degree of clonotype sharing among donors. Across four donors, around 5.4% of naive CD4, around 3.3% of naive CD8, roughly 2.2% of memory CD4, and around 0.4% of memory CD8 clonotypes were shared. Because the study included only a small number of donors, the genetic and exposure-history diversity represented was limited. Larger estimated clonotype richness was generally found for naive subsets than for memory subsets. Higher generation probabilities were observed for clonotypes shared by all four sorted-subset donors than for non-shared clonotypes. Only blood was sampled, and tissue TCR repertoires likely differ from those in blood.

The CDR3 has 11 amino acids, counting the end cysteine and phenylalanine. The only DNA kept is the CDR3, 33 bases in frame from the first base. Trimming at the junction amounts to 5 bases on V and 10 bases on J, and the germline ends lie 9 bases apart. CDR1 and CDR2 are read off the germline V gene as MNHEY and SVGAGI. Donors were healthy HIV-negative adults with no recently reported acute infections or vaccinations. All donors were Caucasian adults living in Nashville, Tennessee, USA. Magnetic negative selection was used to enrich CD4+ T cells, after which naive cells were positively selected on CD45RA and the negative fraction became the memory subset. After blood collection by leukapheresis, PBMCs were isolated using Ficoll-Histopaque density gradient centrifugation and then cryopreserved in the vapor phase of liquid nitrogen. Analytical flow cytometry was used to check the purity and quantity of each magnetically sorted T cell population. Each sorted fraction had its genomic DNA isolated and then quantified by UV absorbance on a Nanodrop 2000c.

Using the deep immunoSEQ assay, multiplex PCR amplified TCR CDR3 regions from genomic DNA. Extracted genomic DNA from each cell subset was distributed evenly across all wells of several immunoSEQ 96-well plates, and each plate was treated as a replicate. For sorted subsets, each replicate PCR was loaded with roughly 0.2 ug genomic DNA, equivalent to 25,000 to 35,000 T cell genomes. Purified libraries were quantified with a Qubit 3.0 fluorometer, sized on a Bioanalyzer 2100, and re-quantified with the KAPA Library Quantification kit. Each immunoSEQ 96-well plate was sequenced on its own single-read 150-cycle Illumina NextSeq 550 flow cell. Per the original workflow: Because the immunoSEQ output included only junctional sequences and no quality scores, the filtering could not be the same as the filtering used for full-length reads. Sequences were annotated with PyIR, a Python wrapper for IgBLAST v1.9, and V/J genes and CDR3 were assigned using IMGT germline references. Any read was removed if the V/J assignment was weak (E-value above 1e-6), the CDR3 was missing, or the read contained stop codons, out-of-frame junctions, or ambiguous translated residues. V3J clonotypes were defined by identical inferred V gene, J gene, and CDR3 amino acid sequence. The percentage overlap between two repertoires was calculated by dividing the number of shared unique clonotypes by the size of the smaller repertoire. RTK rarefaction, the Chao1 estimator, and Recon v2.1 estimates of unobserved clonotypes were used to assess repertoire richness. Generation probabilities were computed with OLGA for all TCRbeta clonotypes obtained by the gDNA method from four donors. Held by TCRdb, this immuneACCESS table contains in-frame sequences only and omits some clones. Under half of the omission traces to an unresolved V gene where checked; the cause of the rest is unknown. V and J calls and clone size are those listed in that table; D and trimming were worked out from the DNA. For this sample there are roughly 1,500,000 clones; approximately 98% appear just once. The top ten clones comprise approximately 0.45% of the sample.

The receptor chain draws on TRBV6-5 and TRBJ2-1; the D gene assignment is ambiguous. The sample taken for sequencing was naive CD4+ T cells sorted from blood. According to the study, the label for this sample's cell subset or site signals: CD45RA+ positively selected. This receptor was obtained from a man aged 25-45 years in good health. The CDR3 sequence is CASSHGPEQFF. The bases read TGTGCCAGCAGTCATGGACCGGAGCAGTTCTTC.